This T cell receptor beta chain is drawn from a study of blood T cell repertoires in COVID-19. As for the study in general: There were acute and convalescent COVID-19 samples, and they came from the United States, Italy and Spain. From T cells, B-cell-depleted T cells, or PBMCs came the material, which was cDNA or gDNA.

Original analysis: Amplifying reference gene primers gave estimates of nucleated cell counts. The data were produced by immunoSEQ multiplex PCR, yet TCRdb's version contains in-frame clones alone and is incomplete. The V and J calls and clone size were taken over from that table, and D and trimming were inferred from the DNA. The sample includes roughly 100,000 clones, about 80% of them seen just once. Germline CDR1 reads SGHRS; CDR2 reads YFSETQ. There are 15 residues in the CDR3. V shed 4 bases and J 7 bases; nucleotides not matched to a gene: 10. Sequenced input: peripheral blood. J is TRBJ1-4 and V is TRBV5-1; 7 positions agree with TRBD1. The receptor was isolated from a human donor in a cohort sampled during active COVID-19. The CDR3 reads CASSPEGQRGEKLFF. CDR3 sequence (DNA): TGCGCCAGCAGCCCGGAGGGACAGAGGGGTGAAAAACTGTTTTTT.